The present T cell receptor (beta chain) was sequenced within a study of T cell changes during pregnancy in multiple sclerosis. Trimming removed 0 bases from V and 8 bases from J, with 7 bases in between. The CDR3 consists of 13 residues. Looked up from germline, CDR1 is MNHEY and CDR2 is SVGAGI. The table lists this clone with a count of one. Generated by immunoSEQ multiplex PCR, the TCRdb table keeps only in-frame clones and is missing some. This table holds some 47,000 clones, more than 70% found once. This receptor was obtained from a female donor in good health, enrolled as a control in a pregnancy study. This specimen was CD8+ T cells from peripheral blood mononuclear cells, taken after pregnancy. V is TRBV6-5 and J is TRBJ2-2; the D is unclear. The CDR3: CASSYSGKGELFF. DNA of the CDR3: TGTGCCAGCAGTTACTCGGGCAAAGGGGAGCTGTTTTTT.